This TCR beta chain comes out of a study of T cell clonotyping in hematopoietic cell transplantation. About this clone itself: Its antigen is still unknown.

Notes on the study in general: After transplant, recipient diversity fell while pathologically expanded clonotypes grew through day 180.

Libraries were prepared by immunoSEQ multiplex PCR; TCRdb keeps only in-frame clonotypes and omits some of them. Here the sample spans more than 40,000 clones, 95% being singletons. Trimming took 0 bases from V and 2 from J, leaving 10 bases between them. Germline V gene data show CDR1 as MNHEY and CDR2 as SVGAGI. This CDR3 region has 15 residues. V is TRBV6-5 and J is TRBJ1-1, with D perhaps matching TRBD1 (5 bases). The TCR comes from a man aged 30 to 45 in good health. Some clones in this sample may be carry-over from other donors' samples. The sample consisted of peripheral blood mononuclear cells. This CDR3 reads CASSYSAGGNTEAFF. In nucleotides, the CDR3 is TGTGCCAGCAGTTACTCGGCGGGGGGTAACACTGAAGCTTTCTTT.